This T cell receptor (beta chain) emerged from a study of T cells after yellow fever vaccination. Study findings and constraints: Overall, a small share of clonotypes was seen in both CD4 and CD8 compartments.

Each CDR3 protein gets one entry after TCRdb re-called the 5' RACE reads with MiXCR. The repertoire holds some 550,000 distinct CDR3 sequences, with 15% to 20% as singletons. V lost 4 bases and J 1 base, leaving 21 bases between the germline ends. CDR3 length: 17 amino acids. Germline loops: CDR1 DFQATT, CDR2 SNEGSKA (reference sequence). This clonotype was counted only a few times. As yet, its antigen is unknown. Source: PBMCs, taken 15 days after the yellow fever booster vaccination. The rearrangement links TRBV20-1 to TRBJ2-3, with D maybe TRBD2 (6 bases). This TCR came from a man aged 30 to 45 who received the YFV17D yellow fever vaccine. This CDR3 is CSANAGTGSVGTDTQYF. CDR3 bases: TGCAGTGCTAATGCGGGGACGGGTTCGGTTGGCACAGATACGCAGTATTTT.